This T cell receptor (beta chain) was recovered during a study of blood T cell repertoires in COVID-19. Overall study: PBMCs, B-cell-depleted T cells, or T cells provided the cDNA or gDNA that made up the material.

Using immunoSEQ multiplex PCR, the repertoire was profiled, and TCRdb retains in-frame clones only, with some absent. The table lists around 120,000 clones, roughly nine tenths of them singletons, with 7% to 9% in the top ten. The CDR3 is 12 amino acids. Losses at the gene ends were 8 bases for V and 5 bases for J; bases not matched to a gene: 7. Looked up from germline, CDR1 is SQVTM and CDR2 is ANQGSEA. This TCR was sampled from a human donor in a cohort sampled during active COVID-19. Sequenced material: peripheral blood. The chain uses TRBV29-1 and TRBJ1-1, with 8 bases identical to TRBD1. The CDR3 here is CSTRTGLTEAFF. The CDR3 coding sequence is TGCAGCACCCGGACAGGGCTTACTGAAGCTTTCTTT.